Listed here is a single T cell receptor (beta chain). After removal of 0 bases from V and 12 bases from J, the junction contained 14 bases not matched to a gene. The CDR3 contains 15 residues. CDR1 and CDR2 (germline): GTSNPN, SVGIG (reference sequence). The data stem from a study of blood T cell repertoires in COVID-19. Clones were sequenced by immunoSEQ multiplex PCR, and TCRdb holds only the in-frame ones, with some missing. The table lists 70,000 to 75,000 clones, over 75% of them singletons. Sequencing was performed on peripheral blood. The chain couples TRBV30 to TRBJ2-1; TRBD2 agrees at 7 bases. The receptor comes from a human donor in a cohort sampled during active COVID-19. CDR3 bases: TGTGCCTGGAGTGTAGAGCTAGCGGCCCCAGCAGGGCAGTTCTTC. It translates to CAWSVELAAPAGQFF.